This T cell receptor beta chain derives from a study of Graves' ophthalmopathy and Graves' hyperthyroidism. The TCR beta CDR3 regions underwent amplification from RNA transcripts. The workflow started with a first-round RT-PCR run with HTBI primers and then moved on to a second-round multiplex PCR. TCRdb re-analysed the multiplex PCR reads in MiXCR, keeping a single row per CDR3 protein. The data contain 500,000 to 700,000 distinct CDR3 sequences, 22% of them singletons. CDR3 length: 14 amino acids. CDR1 MNHEY and CDR2 SMNVEV come from the germline V gene (reference sequence). V lost 8 bases and J lost 0, with 13 bases in between. Study results and limitations: In separating ophthalmopathy from stable hyperthyroidism, a 13-signature model achieved 85% to 90% sensitivity and about 80% specificity. Most clonotypes expanded in thyroid above 0.001 frequency were present in blood too.

This clonotype was found many times. Its specificity is not known. The sample consisted of peripheral blood. This TCR derives from a young woman with stable Graves' hyperthyroidism. Some clones in this sample may be carry-over from other donors' samples. The chain combines TRBV27 with TRBJ1-1; D is uncertain. For the CDR3, the DNA is TGTGCCAGCCTGTCCTTTGGGATGAACACTGAAGCTTTCTTT. Translated, it gives CASLSFGMNTEAFF.